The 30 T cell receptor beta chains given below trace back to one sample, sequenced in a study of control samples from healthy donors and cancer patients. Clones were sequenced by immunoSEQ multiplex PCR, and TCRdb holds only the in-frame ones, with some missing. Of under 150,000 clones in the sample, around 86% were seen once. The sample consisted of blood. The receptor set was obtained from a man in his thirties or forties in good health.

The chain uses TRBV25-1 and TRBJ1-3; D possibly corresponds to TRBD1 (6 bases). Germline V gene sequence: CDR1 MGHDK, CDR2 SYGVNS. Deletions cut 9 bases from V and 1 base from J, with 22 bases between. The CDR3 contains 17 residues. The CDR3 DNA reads TGTGCCAGTTCTGGGGGAGGGGGACCCCCGTCTGGAAACACCATATATTTT. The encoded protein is CASSGGGGPPSGNTIYF.

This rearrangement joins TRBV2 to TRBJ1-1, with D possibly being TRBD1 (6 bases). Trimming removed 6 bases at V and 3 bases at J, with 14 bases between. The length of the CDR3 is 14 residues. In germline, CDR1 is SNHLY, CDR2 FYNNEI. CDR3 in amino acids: CASRRRQDDTEAFF. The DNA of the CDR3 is TGTGCCAGCAGGCGCCGACAGGACGACACTGAAGCTTTCTTT.

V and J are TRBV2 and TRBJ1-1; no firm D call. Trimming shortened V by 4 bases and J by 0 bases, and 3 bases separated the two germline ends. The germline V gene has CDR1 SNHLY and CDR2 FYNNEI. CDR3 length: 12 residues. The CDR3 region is CASSAVNTEAFF. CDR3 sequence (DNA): TGTGCCAGCAGTGCGGTGAACACTGAAGCTTTCTTT.

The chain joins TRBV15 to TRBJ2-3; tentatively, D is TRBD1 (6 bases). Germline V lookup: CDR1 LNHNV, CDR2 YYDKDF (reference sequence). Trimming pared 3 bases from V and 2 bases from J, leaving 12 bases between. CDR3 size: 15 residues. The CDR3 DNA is TGTGCCACCAGCAGTTGGGGGCCTACCACAGATACGCAGTATTTT. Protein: CATSSWGPTTDTQYF.

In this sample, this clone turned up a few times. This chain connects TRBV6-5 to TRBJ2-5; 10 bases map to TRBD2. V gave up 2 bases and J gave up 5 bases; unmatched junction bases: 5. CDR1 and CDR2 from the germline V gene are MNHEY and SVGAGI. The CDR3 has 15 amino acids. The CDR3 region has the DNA TGTGCCAGCAGTTACCTCGGGACTAGCGAGGAGACCCAGTACTTC. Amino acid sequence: CASSYLGTSEETQYF.

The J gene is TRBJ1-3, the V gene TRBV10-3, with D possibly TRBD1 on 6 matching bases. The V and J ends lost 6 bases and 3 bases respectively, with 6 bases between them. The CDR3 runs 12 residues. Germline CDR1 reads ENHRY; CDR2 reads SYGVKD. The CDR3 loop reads CAIRDSGNTIYF. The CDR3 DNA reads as TGTGCCATCAGGGACAGTGGAAACACCATATATTTT.

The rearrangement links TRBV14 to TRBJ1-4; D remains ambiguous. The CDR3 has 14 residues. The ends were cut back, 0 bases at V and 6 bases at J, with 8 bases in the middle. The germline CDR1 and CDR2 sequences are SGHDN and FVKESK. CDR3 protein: CASSQELIHEKLFF. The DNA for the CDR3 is TGTGCCAGCAGCCAAGAATTGATCCATGAAAAACTGTTTTTT.

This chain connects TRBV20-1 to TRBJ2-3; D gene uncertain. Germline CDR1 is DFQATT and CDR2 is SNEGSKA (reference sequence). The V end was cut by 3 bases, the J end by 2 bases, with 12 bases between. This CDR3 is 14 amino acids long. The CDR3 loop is CSASRSEDTDTQYF. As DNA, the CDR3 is TGCAGTGCTAGTCGTAGTGAAGACACAGATACGCAGTATTTT.

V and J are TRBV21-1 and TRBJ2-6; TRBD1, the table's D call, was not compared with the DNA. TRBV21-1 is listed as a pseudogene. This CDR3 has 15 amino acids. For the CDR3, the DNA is TGTGCCAGCAGCACCGTCAGCTCTGGGGCCAACGTCCTGACTTTC. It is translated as CASSTVSSGANVLTF.

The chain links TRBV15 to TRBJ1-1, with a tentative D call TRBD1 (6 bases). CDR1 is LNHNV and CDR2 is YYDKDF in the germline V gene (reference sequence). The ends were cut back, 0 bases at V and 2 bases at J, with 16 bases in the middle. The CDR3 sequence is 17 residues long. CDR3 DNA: TGTGCCACCAGCAGAGATAAATCAGGGGTGAAAAACACTGAAGCTTTCTTT. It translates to CATSRDKSGVKNTEAFF.

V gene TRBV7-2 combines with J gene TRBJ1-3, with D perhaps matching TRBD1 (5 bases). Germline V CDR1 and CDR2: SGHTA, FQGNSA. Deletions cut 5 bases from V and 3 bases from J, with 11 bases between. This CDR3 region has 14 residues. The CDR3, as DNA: TGTGCCAGCAGCGCCGGGGACCATGGAAACACCATATATTTT. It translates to CASSAGDHGNTIYF.

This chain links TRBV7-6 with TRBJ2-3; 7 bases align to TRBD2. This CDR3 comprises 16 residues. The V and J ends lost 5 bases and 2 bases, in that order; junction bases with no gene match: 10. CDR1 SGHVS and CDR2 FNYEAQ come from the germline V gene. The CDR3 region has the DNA TGTGCCAGCAGCCCGCCCTCTGGGAGGGACACAGATACGCAGTATTTT. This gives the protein CASSPPSGRDTDTQYF.

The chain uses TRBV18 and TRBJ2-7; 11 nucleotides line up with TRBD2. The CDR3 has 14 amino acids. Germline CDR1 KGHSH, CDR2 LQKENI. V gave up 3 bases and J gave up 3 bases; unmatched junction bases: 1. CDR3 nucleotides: TGTGCCAGCTCACCGGGGACTAGCGGCTACGAGCAGTACTTC. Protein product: CASSPGTSGYEQYF.

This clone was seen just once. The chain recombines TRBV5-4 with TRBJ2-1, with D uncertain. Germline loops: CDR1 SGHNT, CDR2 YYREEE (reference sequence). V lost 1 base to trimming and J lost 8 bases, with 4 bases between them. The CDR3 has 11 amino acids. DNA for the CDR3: TGTGCCAGCAGCTTGTGGGATGAGCAGTTCTTC. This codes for CASSLWDEQFF.

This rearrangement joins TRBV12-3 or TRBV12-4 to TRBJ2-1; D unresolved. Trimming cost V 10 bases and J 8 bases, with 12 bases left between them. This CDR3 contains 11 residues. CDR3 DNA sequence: TGTGCCATCGCTTCCGGCGATGAGCAGTTCTTC. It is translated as CAIASGDEQFF.

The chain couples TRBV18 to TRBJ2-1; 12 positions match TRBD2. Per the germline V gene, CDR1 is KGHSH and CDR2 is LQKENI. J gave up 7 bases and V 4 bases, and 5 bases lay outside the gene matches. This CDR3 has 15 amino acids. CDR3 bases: TGTGCCAGCTCACGCCTAGCGGGAGGGCCTAATGAGCAGTTCTTC. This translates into CASSRLAGGPNEQFF.

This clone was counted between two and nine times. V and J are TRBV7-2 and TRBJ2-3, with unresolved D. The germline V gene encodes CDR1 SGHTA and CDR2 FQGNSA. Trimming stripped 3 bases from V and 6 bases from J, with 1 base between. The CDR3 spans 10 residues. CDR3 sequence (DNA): TGTGCCAGCAGCTTGGATACGCAGTATTTT. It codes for CASSLDTQYF.

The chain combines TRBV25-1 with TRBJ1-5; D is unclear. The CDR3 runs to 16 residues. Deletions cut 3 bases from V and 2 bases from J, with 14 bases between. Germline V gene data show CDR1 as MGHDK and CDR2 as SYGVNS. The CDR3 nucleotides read TGTGCCAGCAGTGAGACCGGGAGAGGAGGCAATCAGCCCCAGCATTTT. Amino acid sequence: CASSETGRGGNQPQHF.

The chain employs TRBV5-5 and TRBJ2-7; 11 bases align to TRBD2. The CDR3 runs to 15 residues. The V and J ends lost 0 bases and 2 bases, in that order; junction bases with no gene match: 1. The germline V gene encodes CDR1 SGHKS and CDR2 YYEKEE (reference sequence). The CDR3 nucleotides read TGTGCCAGCAGCTTGGCTAGCGGGGGGCCCTACGAGCAGTACTTC. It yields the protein CASSLASGGPYEQYF.

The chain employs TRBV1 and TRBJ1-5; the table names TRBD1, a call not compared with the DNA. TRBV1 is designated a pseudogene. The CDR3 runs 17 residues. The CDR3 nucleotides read TGCACCAGCAGCCAAGAAGGCAGGGGGCGATCCGATCAGCCCCAGCATTTT. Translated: CTSSQEGRGRSDQPQHF.

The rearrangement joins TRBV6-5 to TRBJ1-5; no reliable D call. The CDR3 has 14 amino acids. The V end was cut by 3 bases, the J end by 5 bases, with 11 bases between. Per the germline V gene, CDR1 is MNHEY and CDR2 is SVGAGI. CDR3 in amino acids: CASSYAKGDQPQHF. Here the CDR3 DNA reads TGTGCCAGCAGTTATGCCAAGGGAGATCAGCCCCAGCATTTT.

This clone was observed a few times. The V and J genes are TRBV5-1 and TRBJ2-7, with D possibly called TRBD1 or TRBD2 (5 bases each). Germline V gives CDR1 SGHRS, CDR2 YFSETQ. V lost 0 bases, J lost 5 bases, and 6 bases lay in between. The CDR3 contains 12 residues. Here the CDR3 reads CASSLVGDEQYF. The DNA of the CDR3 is TGCGCCAGCAGCTTGGTGGGGGACGAGCAGTACTTC.

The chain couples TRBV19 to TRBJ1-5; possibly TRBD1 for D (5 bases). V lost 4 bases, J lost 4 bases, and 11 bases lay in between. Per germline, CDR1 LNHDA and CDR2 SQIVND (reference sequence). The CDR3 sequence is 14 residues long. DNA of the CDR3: TGTGCCAGTAGTAGCCAGGGTTGGAATCAGCCCCAGCATTTT. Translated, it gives CASSSQGWNQPQHF.

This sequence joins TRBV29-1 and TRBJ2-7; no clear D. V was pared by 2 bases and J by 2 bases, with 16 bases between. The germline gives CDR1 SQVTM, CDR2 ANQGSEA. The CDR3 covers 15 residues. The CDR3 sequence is CSVEKDGGRPYEQYF. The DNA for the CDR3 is TGCAGCGTTGAAAAAGACGGCGGCAGACCCTACGAGCAGTACTTC.

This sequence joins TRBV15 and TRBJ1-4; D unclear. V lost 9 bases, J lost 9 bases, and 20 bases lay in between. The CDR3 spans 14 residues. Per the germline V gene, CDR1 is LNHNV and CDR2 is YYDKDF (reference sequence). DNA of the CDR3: TGTGCCACTAAGCTCGGTCAGGATACCCAAAAACTGTTTTTT. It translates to CATKLGQDTQKLFF. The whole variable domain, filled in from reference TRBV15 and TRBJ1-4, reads DAMVIQNPRYQVTQFGKPVTLSCSQTLNHNVMYWYQQKSSQAPKLLFHYYDKDFNNEADTPDNFQSRRPNTSFCFLDIRSPGLGDTAMYLCATKLGQDTQKLFFGSGTQLSVL.

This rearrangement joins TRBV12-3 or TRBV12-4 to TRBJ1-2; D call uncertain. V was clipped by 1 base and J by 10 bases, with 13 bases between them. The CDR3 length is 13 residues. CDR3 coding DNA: TGTGCCAGCAGTTTAGGTCGTGGCGAGATCTACACCTTC. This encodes CASSLGRGEIYTF.

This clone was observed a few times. The CDR3 nucleotides read TGTGCCAGCAGCAAAGCGACAGCTACCTACGAGCAGTACTTC. Its protein product is CASSKATATYEQYF. The V call is TRBV21-1, the J call TRBJ2-7; the D call of TRBD1 is as the table states it, not checked on the DNA. TRBV21-1 is deemed a pseudogene. CDR3 length: 14 amino acids.

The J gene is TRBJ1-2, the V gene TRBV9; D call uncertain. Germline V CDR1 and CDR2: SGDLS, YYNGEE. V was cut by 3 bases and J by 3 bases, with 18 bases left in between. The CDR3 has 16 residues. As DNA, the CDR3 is TGTGCCAGCAGCGCTTTCCCCGGGAGCAAGGACTATGGCTACACCTTC. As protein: CASSAFPGSKDYGYTF.

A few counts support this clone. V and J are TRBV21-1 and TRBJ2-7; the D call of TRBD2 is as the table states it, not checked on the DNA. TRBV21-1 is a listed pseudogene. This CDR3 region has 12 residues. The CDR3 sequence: CASVFPVYEQYF. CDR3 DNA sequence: TGTGCCAGCGTATTCCCCGTCTACGAGCAGTACTTC.

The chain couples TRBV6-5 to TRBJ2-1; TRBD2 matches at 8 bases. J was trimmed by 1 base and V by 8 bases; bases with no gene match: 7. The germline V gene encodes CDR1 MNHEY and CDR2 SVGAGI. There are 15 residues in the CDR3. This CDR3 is CASARTSGSYNEQFF. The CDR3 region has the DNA TGTGCCAGCGCCCGTACTAGCGGTTCCTACAATGAGCAGTTCTTC.